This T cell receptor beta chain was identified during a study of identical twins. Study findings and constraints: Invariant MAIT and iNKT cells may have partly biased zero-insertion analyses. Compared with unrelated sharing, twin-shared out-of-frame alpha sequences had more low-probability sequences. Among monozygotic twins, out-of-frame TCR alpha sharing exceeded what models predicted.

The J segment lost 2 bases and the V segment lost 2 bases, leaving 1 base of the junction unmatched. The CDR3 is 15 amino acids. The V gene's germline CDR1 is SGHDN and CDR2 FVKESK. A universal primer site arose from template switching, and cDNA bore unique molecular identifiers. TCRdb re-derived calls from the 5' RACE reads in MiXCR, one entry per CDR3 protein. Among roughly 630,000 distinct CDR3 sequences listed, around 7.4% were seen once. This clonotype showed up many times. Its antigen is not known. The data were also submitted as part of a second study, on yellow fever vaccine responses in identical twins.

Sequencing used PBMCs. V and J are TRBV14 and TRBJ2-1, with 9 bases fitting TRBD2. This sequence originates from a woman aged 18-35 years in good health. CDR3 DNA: TGTGCCAGCAGCCAACCTAGCGGGGCCTACAATGAGCAGTTCTTC. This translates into CASSQPSGAYNEQFF.